The 32 T cell receptor beta chains below all came from one sample that was sequenced in a study of regulatory T cells in long-lasting Graves disease. Arm-PCR of CDR3 regions and iRepertoire HTBI primers were the basis on which TCR beta libraries were built. MiXCR, run by TCRdb on the multiplex PCR reads, gives a single entry per CDR3 protein. Among about 470,000 distinct CDR3 sequences listed, around 14% were seen once. The time point is: newly diagnosed GD, antithyroid drugs for less than 3 months. RNA isolated from PBMCs was used to make the TCR library. These same records also appear under a second study, on T cells in Graves' hyperthyroidism and ophthalmopathy.

The sequencing used peripheral blood mononuclear cells (PBMCs), collected at new diagnosis, from a patient treated with antithyroid drugs. All receptors derive from a woman between 25 and 40 years old with Graves disease.

The rearrangement uses TRBV19 and TRBJ2-1, with D perhaps TRBD1 (6 bases). The CDR3 loop spans 15 amino acids. Germline lookup yields CDR1 LNHDA and CDR2 SQIVND (reference sequence). Trimming took 8 bases from V and 2 from J, leaving 16 bases between them. The DNA of the CDR3 is TGTGCCAGTCAATTACAGGGTTTGACCTACAATGAGCAGTTCTTC. Protein sequence: CASQLQGLTYNEQFF.

This clonotype came up many times. V is TRBV27 and J is TRBJ2-1; weak D call: TRBD1 (6 bases). The tail of the sequence fits TRBJ2-5 better, so the J call may be wrong. The germline gives CDR1 MNHEY, CDR2 SMNVEV (reference sequence). The CDR3 sequence is 14 residues long. This CDR3 reads CASSSYRVQETQYF. CDR3 sequence (DNA): TGTGCCAGCAGTTCGTACAGGGTACAAGAGACCCAGTACTTC.

There are many counts of this clonotype. CDR3 in DNA: TGCAGTGCTAGAGATCTGGCGGGAGATTCCAATGAGCAGTTCTTC. The encoded protein is CSARDLAGDSNEQFF. The chain links TRBV20-1 to TRBJ2-1; 7 nucleotides agree with TRBD2. The CDR3 runs 15 residues. The germline V gene encodes CDR1 DFQATT and CDR2 SNEGSKA (reference sequence). Losses at the gene ends were 0 bases for V and 6 bases for J; bases not matched to a gene: 8.

On this clonotype itself: This sequence is one base from a far larger clone and is likely a read error. V usage is TRBV3-1 and J usage is TRBJ2-4; a possible D gene is TRBD2 (5 bases). In germline, CDR1 is LGHDT, CDR2 YNNKEL (reference sequence). The CDR3 totals 16 residues. For the CDR3, the DNA is TGTGCCAGCAGCCAAGGGACGACAACGACCGACAATGAGCGGTTCTTC. It yields the protein CASSQGTTTTDNERFF.

This clonotype came up a few times. The chain uses TRBV28 and TRBJ2-7, with D unclear. V was shortened by 3 bases and J by 1 base, with 10 bases between the two germline ends. The CDR3 has 14 amino acids. Germline lookup yields CDR1 MDHEN and CDR2 SYDVKM. This chain's CDR3 is CASSLNSKSYEQYF. CDR3 in DNA: TGTGCCAGCAGTTTGAACAGCAAGTCCTACGAGCAGTACTTC.

J is TRBJ1-1 and V is TRBV19; 7 bases fit TRBD1. The CDR3 totals 14 residues. The germline V gene encodes CDR1 LNHDA and CDR2 SQIVND (reference sequence). V was clipped by 6 bases and J by 6 bases; unmatched bases: 10. The DNA for the CDR3 is TGTGCCAGTAGGCCGGACAGGCTGGTTTCTGAAGCTTTCTTT. Its translation is CASRPDRLVSEAFF. The full variable domain, with the rest looked up from reference TRBV19 and TRBJ1-1, is DGGITQSPKYLFRKEGQNVTLSCEQNLNHDAMYWYRQDPGQGLRLIYYSQIVNDFQKGDIAEGYSVSREKKESFPLTVTSAQKNPTAFYLCASRPDRLVSEAFFGQGTRLTVV.

This clonotype was detected only a few times. The V call is TRBV7-6, the J call TRBJ1-4, with 7 bases matching TRBD1. Per germline, CDR1 SGHVS and CDR2 FNYEAQ. Unmatched junction bases numbered 7, after V lost 1 base and J lost 8 bases. The length of the CDR3 is 15 residues. CDR3 coding DNA: TGTGCCAGCAGCTTAGGACAGGGCCTTTACGAAAAACTGTTTTTT. Translating gives CASSLGQGLYEKLFF.

This clonotype showed up many times. V usage is TRBV11-3 and J usage is TRBJ2-1, with TRBD2 identical over 7 bases. The V segment lost 2 bases and the J segment 3 bases; nucleotides outside the gene matches: 10. The CDR3 runs 17 residues. Germline-derived CDR1 and CDR2 are SGHNT and YENEEA. The CDR3 protein is CASSLTDKASGYNEQFF. The CDR3 nucleotides read TGTGCCAGCAGCTTAACTGATAAGGCTAGCGGCTACAATGAGCAGTTCTTC. Together with reference TRBV11-3 and TRBJ2-1, the CDR3 gives the full variable domain: EAGVVQSPRYKIIEKKQPVAFWCNPISGHNTLYWYLQNLGQGPELLIRYENEEAVDDSQLPKDRFSAERLKGVDSTLKIQPAELGDSAVYLCASSLTDKASGYNEQFFGPGTRLTVL.

V and J are TRBV18 and TRBJ2-6; weak D call: TRBD1 (5 bases). The CDR3 length is 15 residues. V dropped 2 bases and J dropped 6 bases, with 11 bases sitting between them. CDR1 and CDR2 (germline): KGHSH, LQKENI. This CDR3 reads CASSPLGRVANVLTF. The CDR3 bases are TGTGCCAGCTCACCATTGGGCAGGGTGGCCAACGTCCTGACTTTC. Using reference TRBV18 and TRBJ2-6 for the parts outside the CDR3, the full variable domain is NAGVMQNPRHLVRRRGQEARLRCSPMKGHSHVYWYRQLPEEGLKFMVYLQKENIIDESGMPKERFSAEFPKEGPSILRIQQVVRGDSAAYFCASSPLGRVANVLTFGAGSRLTVL.

This clonotype was seen only a few times. The V gene is TRBV19, the J gene TRBJ1-2, with 7 bases matching TRBD1. The CDR3 runs 15 residues. Germline CDR1 is LNHDA and CDR2 is SQIVND (reference sequence). The junction had 6 bases not matched to a gene; V was cut back by 0 bases and J by 5 bases. CDR3 protein: CASSIDLGTEYGYTF. The CDR3 DNA follows: TGTGCCAGTAGTATAGATCTAGGGACAGAGTATGGCTACACCTTC.

J is TRBJ2-2 and V is TRBV30; TRBD1 aligns across 7 bases. With 5 bases clipped from V and 4 bases from J, the junction kept 4 bases outside the gene matches. This CDR3 has 13 residues. Germline V CDR1 and CDR2: GTSNPN, SVGIG (reference sequence). CDR3 sequence: CAWLTGVTGELFF. DNA for the CDR3: TGTGCCTGGCTTACAGGGGTCACCGGGGAGCTGTTTTTT.

The chain recombines TRBV7-6 with TRBJ2-7, with TRBD2 matching over 10 bases. The CDR3 runs to 13 residues. Germline V lookup: CDR1 SGHVS, CDR2 FNYEAQ. Germline trimming cut 5 bases from V and 6 bases from J; bases unmatched to any gene: 4. The CDR3 DNA reads TGTGCCAGCAGCCCGGGACTAGCGAGCGAGCAGTACTTC. Protein product: CASSPGLASEQYF.

This chain connects TRBV27 to TRBJ2-7, with TRBD1 matching over 12 bases. Germline V gene data show CDR1 as MNHEY and CDR2 as SMNVEV (reference sequence). Trimming took 4 bases from V and 6 from J; bases not matched to a gene: 4. The CDR3 runs 14 residues. CDR3 DNA: TGTGCCAGCAGTTGGGACAGGGGGCGTCTCGAGCAGTACTTC. Its protein product is CASSWDRGRLEQYF.

This clonotype was observed at least ten times. The chain has TRBV7-9 and TRBJ2-5; 8 bases fit TRBD2. Trimming removed 5 bases from V and 5 bases from J; junction bases left unmatched: 10. The CDR3 has 15 amino acids. Looked up from germline, CDR1 is SEHNR and CDR2 is FQNEAQ (reference sequence). The CDR3 sequence: CASSLPGLGGETQYF. The CDR3 DNA reads TGTGCCAGCAGCCTACCGGGACTAGGAGGGGAGACCCAGTACTTC.

This clonotype was detected only once. This chain links TRBV19 with TRBJ1-5; 10 bases match TRBD1. Trimming removed 4 bases from V and 4 bases from J; junction bases left unmatched: 7. Per germline, CDR1 LNHDA and CDR2 SQIVND (reference sequence). The CDR3 sequence is 16 residues long. The CDR3 sequence: CASSTGQGEWNQPQHF. The CDR3 DNA reads TGTGCCAGTAGTACAGGACAGGGGGAATGGAATCAGCCCCAGCATTTT.

This clonotype was found many times. The V and J genes are TRBV12-3 or TRBV12-4 and TRBJ2-7; D assignment may be TRBD1 or TRBD2 (5 bases each). Trimming left V 3 bases short and J 6 bases short, with 12 bases between. The CDR3 loop spans 13 amino acids. The CDR3 loop is CASSFGTSREQYF. CDR3 coding DNA: TGTGCCAGCAGTTTCGGGACCTCACGCGAGCAGTACTTC.

This clonotype has at least ten counts. V gene TRBV2 combines with J gene TRBJ2-3; 10 positions agree with TRBD2. J lost 1 base, V lost 5 bases, and 9 bases had no gene match. The CDR3 runs 17 residues. Germline V gene sequence: CDR1 SNHLY, CDR2 FYNNEI. The chain's CDR3 is CASSRSGRDTGTDTQYF. In nucleotides, the CDR3 is TGTGCCAGCAGTCGCAGCGGGAGGGATACAGGCACAGATACGCAGTATTTT.

This clonotype was recorded many times. V and J are TRBV5-1 and TRBJ2-5; D is ambiguous. Germline loops: CDR1 SGHRS, CDR2 YFSETQ. V lost 4 bases and J 0 bases, leaving 16 bases between the germline ends. The CDR3 is 16 residues long. The CDR3 spells CASSPQIPANQETQYF. The CDR3 DNA is TGCGCCAGCAGCCCCCAGATCCCCGCCAACCAAGAGACCCAGTACTTC.

This chain connects TRBV10-3 to TRBJ2-5; D not resolved. CDR3 length equals 14 residues. Germline CDR1 is ENHRY and CDR2 is SYGVKD. V was shortened by 3 bases and J by 1 base, with 9 bases between the two germline ends. The DNA of the CDR3 is TGTGCCATCAGTGACGGCCAGAGCCAAGAGACCCAGTACTTC. It translates to CAISDGQSQETQYF.

This clonotype was recorded at least ten times. CDR3 loop: CASSLSQGDEQYF. The DNA of the CDR3 is TGTGCCAGCAGTTTGAGTCAGGGCGACGAGCAGTACTTC. The V gene is TRBV28, the J gene TRBJ2-7; perhaps TRBD1 as D (5 bases). V gave up 3 bases and J gave up 5 bases, with 11 bases separating them. Germline loops: CDR1 MDHEN, CDR2 SYDVKM. The CDR3 has 13 amino acids.

This clonotype was found many times. The chain recombines TRBV20-1 with TRBJ2-3; the D gene is possibly TRBD1 (5 bases). Trimming removed 1 base at V and 0 bases at J, with 11 bases between. The CDR3 sequence is 15 residues long. Germline V gives CDR1 DFQATT, CDR2 SNEGSKA (reference sequence). Here the CDR3 DNA reads TGCAGTGCTAGAGCCACAGGATTTAGCACAGATACGCAGTATTTT. Protein product: CSARATGFSTDTQYF.

This sequence joins TRBV11-2 and TRBJ1-4; D remains unclear. This CDR3 is built from 16 residues. Per germline, CDR1 SGHAT and CDR2 FQNNGV. V was cut by 1 base and J by 4 bases, with 13 bases left in between. As DNA, the CDR3 is TGTGCCAGCAGCTTAGTTACGTGGTATGGTAATGAAAAACTGTTTTTT. It encodes CASSLVTWYGNEKLFF.

The chain links TRBV27 to TRBJ2-5; the D gene is possibly TRBD1 (6 bases). Germline CDR1 MNHEY, CDR2 SMNVEV (reference sequence). Trimming left V 0 bases short and J 1 base short, with 12 bases between. The CDR3 has 16 residues. Here the CDR3 DNA reads TGTGCCAGCAGTTTATCGGGCAGGGGTTTCCAAGAGACCCAGTACTTC. This codes for CASSLSGRGFQETQYF.

This clonotype was seen at least ten times. The rearrangement joins TRBV5-1 to TRBJ2-1; D may correspond to TRBD1 or TRBD2 (5 bases each). Trimming removed 5 bases at V and 6 bases at J, with 12 bases between. The germline V gene has CDR1 SGHRS and CDR2 YFSETQ. The CDR3 runs to 13 residues. In DNA, the CDR3 is TGCGCCAGCAGTCGAGGGGATGGCAATGAGCAGTTCTTC. It encodes CASSRGDGNEQFF.

This clonotype has just a few counts. The V and J genes are TRBV6-5 and TRBJ2-1; 9 bases agree with TRBD2. J lost 9 bases, V lost 0 bases, and 12 bases had no gene match. There are 17 residues in the CDR3. Germline CDR1 and CDR2: MNHEY and SVGAGI. The CDR3 region has the DNA TGTGCCAGCAGTTACTCGAGAAAAGAGCGGGAGGAAGGTGAGCAGTTCTTC. Translation gives CASSYSRKEREEGEQFF.

The sample holds many counts of this clonotype. The chain recombines TRBV3-1 with TRBJ2-1, with a possible D match to TRBD1 (6 bases). Per germline, CDR1 LGHDT and CDR2 YNNKEL (reference sequence). The V gene lost 3 bases and the J gene lost 5 bases, with 17 bases spanning the gap. The CDR3 runs to 16 residues. Here the CDR3 reads CASSHSEDSGNNEQFF. Here the CDR3 DNA reads TGTGCCAGCAGCCACTCGGAGGACAGTGGGAACAATGAGCAGTTCTTC.

This clonotype was counted many times. CDR3 bases: TGTGCCAGCAGCCAAGGGCAGGGGGCTTACCAAGAGACCCAGTACTTC. It is translated as CASSQGQGAYQETQYF. The V call is TRBV11-2, the J call TRBJ2-5; 8 bases map to TRBD1. The CDR3 has 16 residues. V lost 5 bases, J lost 0 bases, and 8 bases stayed unmatched. CDR1 is SGHAT and CDR2 is FQNNGV in the germline V gene.

The table lists this clonotype with many counts. The chain is built from TRBV11-3 and TRBJ2-2; TRBD1 might be the D (6 bases). Germline V CDR1 and CDR2: SGHNT, YENEEA. With 2 bases removed from V and 4 bases from J, the gap between germline ends came to 11 bases. The CDR3 length is 15 residues. The CDR3 coding sequence is TGTGCCAGCAGCTTAAGCAGGGGAGCCACCGGGGAGCTGTTTTTT. As protein: CASSLSRGATGELFF.

This clonotype was recorded at least ten times. This chain links TRBV6-5 with TRBJ2-7, with D possibly matching TRBD1 (6 bases). The CDR3 runs 14 residues. Germline values: CDR1 MNHEY, CDR2 SVGAGI. The ends were cut back, 3 bases at V and 2 bases at J, with 11 bases in the middle. The CDR3 sequence: CASSYEAGAYEQYF. CDR3 bases: TGTGCCAGCAGTTATGAGGCAGGGGCCTACGAGCAGTACTTC.

This clonotype was detected many times. The rearrangement joins TRBV30 to TRBJ2-1, with D perhaps TRBD2 (6 bases). V was shortened by 2 bases and J by 7 bases, with 15 bases between the two germline ends. The CDR3 has 14 residues. Looked up from germline, CDR1 is GTSNPN and CDR2 is SVGIG (reference sequence). This CDR3 reads CAWSTSRSQNEQFF. The DNA for the CDR3 is TGTGCCTGGAGTACTAGCAGGAGCCAGAATGAGCAGTTCTTC.

This clonotype has more than one count but fewer than ten. V gene TRBV27 combines with J gene TRBJ2-2, with D unresolved. CDR1 is MNHEY, CDR2 SMNVEV, per germline (reference sequence). Trimming took off 7 bases at V and 3 bases at J, with 12 bases between the two ends. The CDR3 spans 14 residues. DNA for the CDR3: TGTGCCAGCAAAGGACGGCCGGACACCGGGGAGCTGTTTTTT. It translates to CASKGRPDTGELFF.

This clonotype occurred many times. The V call is TRBV18, the J call TRBJ1-5; D call uncertain. The CDR3 is made up of 14 amino acids. Germline V gene lookup returns CDR1 KGHSH and CDR2 LQKENI. V lost 8 bases and J 2 bases, leaving 13 bases between the germline ends. The CDR3 spells CASRSGEGNQPQHF. The CDR3 nucleotides are TGTGCCAGCCGTTCCGGGGAGGGCAATCAGCCCCAGCATTTT.